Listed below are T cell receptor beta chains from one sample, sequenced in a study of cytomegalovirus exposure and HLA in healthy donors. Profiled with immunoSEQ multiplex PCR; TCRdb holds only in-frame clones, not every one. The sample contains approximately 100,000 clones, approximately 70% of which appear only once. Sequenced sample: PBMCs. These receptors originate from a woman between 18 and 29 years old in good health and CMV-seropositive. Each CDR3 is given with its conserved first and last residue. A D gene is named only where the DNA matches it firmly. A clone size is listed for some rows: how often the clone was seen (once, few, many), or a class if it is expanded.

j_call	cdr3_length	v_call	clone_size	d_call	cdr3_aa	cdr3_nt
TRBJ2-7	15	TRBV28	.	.	CASSPGRDFLPQQYF	TGTGCCAGCAGTCCCGGGCGGGACTTTCTACCCCAGCAGTACTTC
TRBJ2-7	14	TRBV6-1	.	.	CASSGSNPRNEQYF	TGTGCCAGCAGCGGGAGTAACCCCAGGAACGAGCAGTACTTC
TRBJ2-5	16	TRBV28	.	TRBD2	CATLAGGPMGQETQYF	TGTGCCACCTTAGCGGGAGGGCCGATGGGGCAAGAGACCCAGTACTTC
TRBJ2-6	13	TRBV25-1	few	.	CASYRSGANVLTF	TGTGCCAGCTATCGCTCTGGGGCCAACGTCCTGACTTTC
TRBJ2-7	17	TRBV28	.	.	CASSPSGSFLRAYEQYF	TGTGCCAGCAGCCCCAGCGGGTCCTTCCTGCGAGCCTACGAGCAGTACTTC
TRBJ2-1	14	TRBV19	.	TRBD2	CASSIAGRGNEQFF	TGTGCCAGTAGTATAGCCGGGAGGGGCAATGAGCAGTTCTTC
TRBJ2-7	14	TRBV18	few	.	CASSPPKGASWQYF	TGTGCCAGCTCACCACCAAAGGGAGCGAGCTGGCAGTACTTC
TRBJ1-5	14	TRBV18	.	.	CASSPLGLTQPQHF	TGTGCCAGCTCACCTCTTGGGCTTACGCAGCCCCAGCATTTT
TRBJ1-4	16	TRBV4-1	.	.	CASSQDWRGTNEKLFF	TGCGCCAGCAGCCAAGATTGGAGGGGAACTAATGAAAAACTGTTTTTT
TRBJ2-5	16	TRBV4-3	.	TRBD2	CASSQLTGEGEETQYF	TGCGCCAGCAGCCAACTAACCGGGGAGGGTGAAGAGACCCAGTACTTC
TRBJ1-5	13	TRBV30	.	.	CAWAGDSNQPQHF	TGTGCCTGGGCGGGGGATAGCAATCAGCCCCAACATTTT
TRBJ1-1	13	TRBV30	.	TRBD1	CAWTGQGGTEAFF	TGTGCCTGGACGGGACAGGGTGGGACTGAAGCTTTCTTT
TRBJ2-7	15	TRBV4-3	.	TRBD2	CASSQDRGSWYEQYF	TGCGCCAGCAGCCAAGATCGCGGGAGTTGGTACGAGCAGTACTTC
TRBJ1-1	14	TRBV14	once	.	CASSQVGRGPEAFF	TGTGCCAGCAGCCAAGTGGGCAGGGGCCCTGAAGCTTTCTTT
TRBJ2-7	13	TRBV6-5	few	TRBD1	CASSRTGFDEQYF	TGTGCCAGCAGTAGGACAGGGTTCGACGAGCAGTACTTC
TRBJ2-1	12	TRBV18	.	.	CASSPRENEQFF	TGTGCCAGCTCACCCAGGGAAAATGAGCAGTTCTTC
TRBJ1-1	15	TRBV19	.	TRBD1	CASTFGQGVYTEAFF	TGTGCCAGTACCTTTGGACAGGGGGTGTACACTGAAGCTTTCTTT
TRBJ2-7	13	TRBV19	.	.	CASSKLENYEQYF	TGTGCCAGTAGTAAACTAGAAAACTACGAGCAGTACTTC
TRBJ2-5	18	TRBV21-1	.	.	CASSKVDRTSGAQETQYF	TGTGCCAGCAGCAAAGTCGATAGGACTAGCGGGGCCCAAGAGACCCAGTACTTC
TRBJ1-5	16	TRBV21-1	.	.	CASSKVDRGFSQPQHF	TGTGCCAGCAGCAAAGTGGACAGGGGCTTTAGTCAGCCCCAGCATTTT
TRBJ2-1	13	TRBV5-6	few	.	CASSFYSRDEQFF	TGTGCCAGCAGCTTTTACTCACGGGATGAGCAGTTCTTC
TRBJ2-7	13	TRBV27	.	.	CASSWGVSYEQYF	TGTGCCAGCAGTTGGGGAGTCTCCTACGAGCAGTACTTC
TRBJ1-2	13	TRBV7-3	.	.	CASEKAGGYGYTF	TGTGCCAGCGAGAAAGCAGGAGGGTATGGCTACACCTTC
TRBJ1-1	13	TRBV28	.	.	CATKGGWNTEAFF	TGTGCCACTAAGGGAGGGTGGAACACTGAAGCTTTCTTT
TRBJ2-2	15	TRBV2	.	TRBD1	CASSVGQANTGELFF	TGTGCCAGCAGTGTGGGACAGGCGAACACCGGGGAGCTGTTTTTT
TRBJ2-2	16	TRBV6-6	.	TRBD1	CASSYLTGDGTGELFF	TGTGCCAGCAGCTACCTTACAGGGGATGGAACCGGGGAGCTGTTTTTT
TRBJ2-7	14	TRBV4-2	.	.	CASSRRLVDYEQYF	TGTGCCAGCAGCCGAAGACTAGTAGACTACGAGCAGTACTTC
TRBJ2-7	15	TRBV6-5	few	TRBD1	CASSYGTGSSNEQYF	TGTGCCAGCAGTTACGGGACAGGGTCTTCCAACGAGCAGTACTTC
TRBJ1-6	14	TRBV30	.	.	CAWSSGGGNSPLHF	TGTGCCTGGAGTTCCGGGGGAGGCAATTCACCCCTCCACTTT
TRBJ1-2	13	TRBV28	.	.	CASSLSRGNGYTF	TGTGCCAGCAGTTTATCCAGGGGCAATGGCTACACCTTC
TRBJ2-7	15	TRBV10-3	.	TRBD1	CAINRGQGAPYEQYF	TGTGCCATCAACAGAGGACAGGGGGCCCCCTACGAGCAGTACTTC
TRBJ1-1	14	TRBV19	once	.	CASMQGSVNTEAFF	TGTGCCAGTATGCAGGGTAGTGTGAACACTGAAGCTTTCTTT
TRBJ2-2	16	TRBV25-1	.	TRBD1	CASSGAGTGLTGELFF	TGTGCCAGCAGTGGGGCCGGGACAGGGTTGACCGGGGAGCTGTTTTTT
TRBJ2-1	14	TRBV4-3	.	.	CASSQDQGDNEQFF	TGCGCCAGCAGCCAAGATCAAGGGGACAATGAGCAGTTCTTC
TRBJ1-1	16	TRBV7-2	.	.	CASSTPDKHMNTEAFF	TGTGCCAGCAGCACACCGGACAAGCACATGAACACTGAAGCTTTCTTT